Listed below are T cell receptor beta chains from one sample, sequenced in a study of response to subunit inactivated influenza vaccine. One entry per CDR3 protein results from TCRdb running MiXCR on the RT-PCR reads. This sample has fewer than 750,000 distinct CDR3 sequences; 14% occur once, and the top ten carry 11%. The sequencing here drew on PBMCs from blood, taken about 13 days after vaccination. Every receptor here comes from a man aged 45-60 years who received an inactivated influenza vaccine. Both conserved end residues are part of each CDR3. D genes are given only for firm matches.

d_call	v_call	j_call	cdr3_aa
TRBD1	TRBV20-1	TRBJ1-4	CSARDRQGAPNEKLFF
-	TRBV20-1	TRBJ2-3	CSASNADTQYF
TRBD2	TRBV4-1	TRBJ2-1	CASSRQVAGGLEQFF
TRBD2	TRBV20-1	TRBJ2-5	CSARGPSGETQYF
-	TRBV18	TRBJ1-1	CASSISGTRGTEAFF
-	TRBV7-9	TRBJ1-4	CASSLDGLATNEKLFF
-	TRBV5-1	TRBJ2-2	CATHPGQNTGELFF
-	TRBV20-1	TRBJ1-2	CSAQPNYGYTF
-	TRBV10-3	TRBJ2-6	CAIKQGSGANVLTF
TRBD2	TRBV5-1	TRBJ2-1	CASSARLAGGLGNEQFF
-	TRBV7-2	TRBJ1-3	CASSSRGPSGNTIYF
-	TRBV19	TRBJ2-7	CASRDVLNEQYF
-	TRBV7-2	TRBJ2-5	CASSTDRTQYF
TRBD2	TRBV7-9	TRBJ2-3	CASSPPTSGGRDTQYF
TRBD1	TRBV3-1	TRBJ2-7	CASSPYRGEQYF
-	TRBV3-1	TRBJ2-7	CASSQDRWFYEQYF
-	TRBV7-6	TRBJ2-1	CASSSGRKTYNEQFF
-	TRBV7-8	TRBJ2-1	CASSLVGAGEQFF
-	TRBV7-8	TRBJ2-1	CASSTTAPFSSYNEQFF
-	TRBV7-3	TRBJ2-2	CASSVYRENTGELFF
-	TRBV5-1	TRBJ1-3	CASSLGDWGLEDTIYF
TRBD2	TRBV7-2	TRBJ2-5	CASSSSTSGEETQYF
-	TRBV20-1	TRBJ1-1	CSARKGGLDTEAFF
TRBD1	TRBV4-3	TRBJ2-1	CASSPLTGASYNEQFF
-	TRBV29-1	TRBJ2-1	CSVARGNNEQFF
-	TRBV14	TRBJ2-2	CASSPPGPTRAWELFF
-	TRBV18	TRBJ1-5	CASSLQGIDQPQHF
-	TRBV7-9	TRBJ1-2	CASSLGGHRKDGYTF
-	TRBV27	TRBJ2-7	CASSRELSGYEQYF
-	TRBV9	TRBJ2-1	CASSTIPGNEQFF
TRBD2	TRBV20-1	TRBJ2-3	CSAIRTSGSTDTQYF
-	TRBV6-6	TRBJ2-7	CASSYSTTYEQYF
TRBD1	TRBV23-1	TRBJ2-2	CASSQSGQGTGELFF
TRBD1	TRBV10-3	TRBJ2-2	CAISERNPGRTGDTGELFF
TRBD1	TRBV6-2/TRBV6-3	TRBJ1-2	CASSMTGFYGYTF
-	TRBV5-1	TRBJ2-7	CASSSRAREDEQYF
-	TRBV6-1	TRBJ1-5	CASSEARREGRPQHF
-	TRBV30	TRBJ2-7	CAWSVGTVNYEQYF
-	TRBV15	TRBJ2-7	CATSRDLGPSAF
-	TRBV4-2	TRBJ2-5	CASSQGHERMETQYF
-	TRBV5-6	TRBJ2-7	CASSSVDSYEQYF
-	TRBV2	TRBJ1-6	CASSEGRDATLHF
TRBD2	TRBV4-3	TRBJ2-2	CASSQGRTSGGPAGELFF
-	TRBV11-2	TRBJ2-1	CASSFSGIGNEQFF
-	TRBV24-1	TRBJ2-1	CATSGKYNEQFF
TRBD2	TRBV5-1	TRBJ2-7	CASSLTASGSYEQYF
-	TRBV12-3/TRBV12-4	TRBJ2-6	CASSKQGTGANVLTF
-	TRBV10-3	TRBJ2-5	CAISAKEGFKETQYF
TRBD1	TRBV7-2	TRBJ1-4	CASSYGTAEKLFF
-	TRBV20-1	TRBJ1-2	CSARDTAGGYTF
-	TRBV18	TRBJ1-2	CASSPPTQGYYGYTF
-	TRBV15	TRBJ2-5	CATSRHRPSRLQETQYF
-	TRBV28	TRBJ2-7	CASSSSGSDRGRQYF